This T cell receptor beta chain was recovered during a study of OX40 agonist ivuxolimab in advanced cancers. About the research overall: Participants averaged roughly 60 years of age (range about 23 to 80) and were approximately 81% male.

Only in-frame clones appear in the TCRdb table, and some are missing; sequencing was by immunoSEQ multiplex PCR. This table holds roughly 90,000 clones, roughly 91% found once. Germline V gene sequence: CDR1 MNHNS, CDR2 SASEGT. There are 13 residues in the CDR3. Trimming removed 2 bases from V and 4 bases from J, with 9 bases in between. The source material was CD4+ or CD8+ T cells sorted from blood, sampled in a trial of the OX40 agonist ivuxolimab. V usage is TRBV6-1 and J usage is TRBJ2-7; D uncertain. The sequence derives from an adult with an advanced solid tumor such as melanoma, head and neck, liver or kidney cancer. The CDR3 nucleotides read TGTGCCAGCAGTGAAAACCCAGATTACGAGCAGTACTTC. It specifies CASSENPDYEQYF.